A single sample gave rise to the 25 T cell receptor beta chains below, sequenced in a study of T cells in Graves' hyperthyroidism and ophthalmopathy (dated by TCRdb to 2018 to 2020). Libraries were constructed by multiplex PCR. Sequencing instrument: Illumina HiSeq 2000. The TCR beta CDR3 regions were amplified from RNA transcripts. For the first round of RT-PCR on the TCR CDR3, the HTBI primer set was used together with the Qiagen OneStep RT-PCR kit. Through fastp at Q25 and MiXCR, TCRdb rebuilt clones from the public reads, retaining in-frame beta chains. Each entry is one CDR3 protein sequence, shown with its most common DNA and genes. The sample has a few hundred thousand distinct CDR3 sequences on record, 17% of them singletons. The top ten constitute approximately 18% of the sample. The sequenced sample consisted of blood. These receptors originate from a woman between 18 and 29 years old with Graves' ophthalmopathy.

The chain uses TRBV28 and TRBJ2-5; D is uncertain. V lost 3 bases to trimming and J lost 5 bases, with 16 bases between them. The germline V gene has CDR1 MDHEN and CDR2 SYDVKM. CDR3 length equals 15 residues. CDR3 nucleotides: TGTGCCAGCAGTTTCTTAGTGGGAAGGCGGGAGACCCAGTACTTC. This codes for CASSFLVGRRETQYF. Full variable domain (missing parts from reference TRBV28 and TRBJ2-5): DVKVTQSSRYLVKRTGEKVFLECVQDMDHENMFWYRQDPGLGLRLIYFSYDVKMKEKGDIPEGYSVSREKKERFSLILESASTNQTSMYLCASSFLVGRRETQYFGPGTRLLVL.

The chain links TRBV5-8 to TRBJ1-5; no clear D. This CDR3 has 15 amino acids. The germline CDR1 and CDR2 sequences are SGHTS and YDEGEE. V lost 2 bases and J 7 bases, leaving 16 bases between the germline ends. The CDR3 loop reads CASSFLGSFGQPQHF. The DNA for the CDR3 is TGTGCCAGCAGCTTTCTCGGGTCTTTCGGGCAGCCCCAGCATTTT.

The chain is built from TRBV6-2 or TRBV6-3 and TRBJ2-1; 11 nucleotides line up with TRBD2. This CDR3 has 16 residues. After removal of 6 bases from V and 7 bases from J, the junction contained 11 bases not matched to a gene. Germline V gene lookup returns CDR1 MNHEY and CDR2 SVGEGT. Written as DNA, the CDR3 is TGTGCCAGCAGAAATGCCTGGGGACTAGCGGCTAATGAGCAGTTCTTC. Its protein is CASRNAWGLAANEQFF.

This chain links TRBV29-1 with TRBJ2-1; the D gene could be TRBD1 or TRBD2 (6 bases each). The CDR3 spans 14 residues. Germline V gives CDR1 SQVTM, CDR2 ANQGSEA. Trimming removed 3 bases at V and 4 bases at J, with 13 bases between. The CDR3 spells CSVDGGGSYNEQFF. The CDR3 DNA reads TGCAGCGTTGACGGAGGGGGGAGTTACAATGAGCAGTTCTTC.

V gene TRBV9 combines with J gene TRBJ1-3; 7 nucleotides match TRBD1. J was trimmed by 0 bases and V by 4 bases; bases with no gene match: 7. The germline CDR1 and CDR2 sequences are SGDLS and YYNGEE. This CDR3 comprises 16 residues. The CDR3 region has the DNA TGTGCCAGCAGCCCCCCCGGGACAGACTCTGGAAACACCATATATTTT. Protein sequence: CASSPPGTDSGNTIYF.

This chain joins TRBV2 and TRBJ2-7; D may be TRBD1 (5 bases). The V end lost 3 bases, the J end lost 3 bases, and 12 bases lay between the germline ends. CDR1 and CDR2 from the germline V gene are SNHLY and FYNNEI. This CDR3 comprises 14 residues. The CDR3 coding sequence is TGTGCCAGCAGTGACAGGGATATGTACTACGAGCAGTACTTC. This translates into CASSDRDMYYEQYF.

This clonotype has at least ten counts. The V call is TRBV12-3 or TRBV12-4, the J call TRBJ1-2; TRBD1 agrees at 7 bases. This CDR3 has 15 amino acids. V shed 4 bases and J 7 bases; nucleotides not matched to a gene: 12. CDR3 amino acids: CASSSLGRGIGGYTF. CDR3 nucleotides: TGTGCCAGCAGTTCCCTTGGCAGGGGGATAGGTGGCTACACCTTC.

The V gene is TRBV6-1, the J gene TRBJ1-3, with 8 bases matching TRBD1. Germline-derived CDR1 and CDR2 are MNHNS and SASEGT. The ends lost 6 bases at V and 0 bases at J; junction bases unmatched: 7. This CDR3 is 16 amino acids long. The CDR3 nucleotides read TGTGCCAGCAGAGAGATTGGGACAGGCTCTGGAAACACCATATATTTT. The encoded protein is CASREIGTGSGNTIYF.

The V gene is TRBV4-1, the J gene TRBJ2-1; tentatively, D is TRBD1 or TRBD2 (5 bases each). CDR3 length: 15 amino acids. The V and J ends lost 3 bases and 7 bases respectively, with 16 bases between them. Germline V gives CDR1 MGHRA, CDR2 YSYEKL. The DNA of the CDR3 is TGCGCCAGCAGCCACTGGGGGAGTGAAGGAAATGAGCAGTTCTTC. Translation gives CASSHWGSEGNEQFF.

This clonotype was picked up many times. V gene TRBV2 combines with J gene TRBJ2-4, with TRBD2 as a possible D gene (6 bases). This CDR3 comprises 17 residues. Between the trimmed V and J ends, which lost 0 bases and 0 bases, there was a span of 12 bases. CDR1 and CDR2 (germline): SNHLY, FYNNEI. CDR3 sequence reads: CASSEALPGLAKNIQYF. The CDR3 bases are TGTGCCAGCAGTGAAGCGCTTCCGGGACTAGCCAAAAACATTCAGTACTTC.

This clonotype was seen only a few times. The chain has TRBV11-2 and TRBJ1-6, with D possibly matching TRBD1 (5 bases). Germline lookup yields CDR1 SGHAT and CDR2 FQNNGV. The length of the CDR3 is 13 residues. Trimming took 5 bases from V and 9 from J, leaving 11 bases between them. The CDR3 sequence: CASSTGGLSPLHF. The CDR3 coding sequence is TGTGCCAGCAGCACGGGGGGACTTTCACCCCTCCACTTT.

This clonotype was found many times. CDR3 region: CASSRREWDEKLFF. The CDR3 DNA follows: TGTGCCAGCAGCCGCAGGGAGTGGGATGAAAAACTGTTTTTT. The chain employs TRBV7-2 and TRBJ1-4; a weak D match, TRBD1 (5 bases). Trimming took off 5 bases at V and 6 bases at J, with 13 bases between the two ends. The CDR3 consists of 14 residues. The germline V gene encodes CDR1 SGHTA and CDR2 FQGNSA.

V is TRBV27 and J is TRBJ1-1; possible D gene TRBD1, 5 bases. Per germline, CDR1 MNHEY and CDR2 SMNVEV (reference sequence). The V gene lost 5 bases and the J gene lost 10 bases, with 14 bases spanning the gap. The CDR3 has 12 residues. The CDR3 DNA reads TGTGCCAGCAGTGATCTACCGGGGCGAGCTTTCTTT. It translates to CASSDLPGRAFF.

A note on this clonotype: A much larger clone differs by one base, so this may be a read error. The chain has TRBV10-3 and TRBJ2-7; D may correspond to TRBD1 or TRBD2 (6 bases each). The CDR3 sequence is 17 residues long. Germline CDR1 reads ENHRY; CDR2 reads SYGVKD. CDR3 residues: CVISVGTRGDLSYEQYF. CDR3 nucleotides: TGTGTCATCAGTGTGGGGACAAGGGGGGACCTCTCCTACGAGCAGTACTTC.

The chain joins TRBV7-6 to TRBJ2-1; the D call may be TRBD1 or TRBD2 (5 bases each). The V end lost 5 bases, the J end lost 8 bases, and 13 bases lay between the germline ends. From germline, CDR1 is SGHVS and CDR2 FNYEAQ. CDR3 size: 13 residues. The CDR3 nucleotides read TGTGCCAGCAGCCCTCAGAGGGACGATGAGCAGTTCTTC. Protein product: CASSPQRDDEQFF. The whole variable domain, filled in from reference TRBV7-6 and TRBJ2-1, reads GAGVSQSPRYKVTKRGQDVALRCDPISGHVSLYWYRQALGQGPEFLTYFNYEAQQDKSGLPNDRFSAERPEGSISTLTIQRTEQRDSAMYRCASSPQRDDEQFFGPGTRLTVL.

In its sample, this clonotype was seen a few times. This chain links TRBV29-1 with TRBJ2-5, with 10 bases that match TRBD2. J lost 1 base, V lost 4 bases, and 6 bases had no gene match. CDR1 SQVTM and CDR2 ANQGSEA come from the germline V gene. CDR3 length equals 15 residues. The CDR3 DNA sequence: TGCAGCGTTGGTTCTAGCGGGGGAGGCCAAGAGACCCAGTACTTC. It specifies CSVGSSGGGQETQYF.

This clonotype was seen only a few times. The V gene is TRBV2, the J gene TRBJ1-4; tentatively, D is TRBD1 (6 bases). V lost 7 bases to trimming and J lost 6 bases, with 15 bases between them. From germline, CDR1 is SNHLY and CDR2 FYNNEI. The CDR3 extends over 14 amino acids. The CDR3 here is CASTKATGHEKLFF. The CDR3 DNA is TGTGCCAGCACCAAAGCCACAGGGCATGAAAAACTGTTTTTT.

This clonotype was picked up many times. The CDR3 DNA reads as TGTGCCAGCGGAGCCGGGACTAGCGGGAGCAATGAGCAGTTCTTC. Its protein product is CASGAGTSGSNEQFF. V usage is TRBV27 and J usage is TRBJ2-1; 14 nucleotides line up with TRBD2. Per the germline V gene, CDR1 is MNHEY and CDR2 is SMNVEV (reference sequence). J lost 6 bases, V lost 8 bases, and 6 bases had no gene match. The CDR3 sequence is 15 residues long.

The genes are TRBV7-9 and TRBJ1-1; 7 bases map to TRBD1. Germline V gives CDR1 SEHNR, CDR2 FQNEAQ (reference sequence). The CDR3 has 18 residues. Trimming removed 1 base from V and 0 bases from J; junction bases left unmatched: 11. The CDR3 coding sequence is TGTGCCAGCAGCTTAGAGGAACCGGGCAGGGGGTTGAACACTGAAGCTTTCTTT. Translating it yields CASSLEEPGRGLNTEAFF.

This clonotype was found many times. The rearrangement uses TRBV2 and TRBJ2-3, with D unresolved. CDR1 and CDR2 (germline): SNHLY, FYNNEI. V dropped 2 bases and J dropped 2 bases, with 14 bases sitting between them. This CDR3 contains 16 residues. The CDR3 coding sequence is TGTGCCAGCAGTGAACTCTGGCCGATCGACACAGATACGCAGTATTTT. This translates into CASSELWPIDTDTQYF.

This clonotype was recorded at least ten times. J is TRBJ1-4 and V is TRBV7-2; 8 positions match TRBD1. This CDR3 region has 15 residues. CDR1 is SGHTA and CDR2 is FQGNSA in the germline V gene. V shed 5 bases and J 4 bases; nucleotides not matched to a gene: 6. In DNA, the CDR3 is TGTGCCAGCAGCCAACAGACAGGGGTTAATGAAAAACTGTTTTTT. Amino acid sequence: CASSQQTGVNEKLFF. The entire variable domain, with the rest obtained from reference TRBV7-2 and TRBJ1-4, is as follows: GAGVSQSPSNKVTEKGKDVELRCDPISGHTALYWYRQSLGQGLEFLIYFQGNSAPDKSGLPSDRFSAERTGGSVSTLTIQRTQQEDSAVYLCASSQQTGVNEKLFFGSGTQLSVL.

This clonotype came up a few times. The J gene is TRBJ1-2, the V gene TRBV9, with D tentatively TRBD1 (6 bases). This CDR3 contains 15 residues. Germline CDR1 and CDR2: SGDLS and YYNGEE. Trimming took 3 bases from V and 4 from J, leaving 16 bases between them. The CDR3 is CASSASPQGSYGYTF. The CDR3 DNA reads TGTGCCAGCAGCGCGTCTCCACAGGGTTCCTATGGCTACACCTTC.

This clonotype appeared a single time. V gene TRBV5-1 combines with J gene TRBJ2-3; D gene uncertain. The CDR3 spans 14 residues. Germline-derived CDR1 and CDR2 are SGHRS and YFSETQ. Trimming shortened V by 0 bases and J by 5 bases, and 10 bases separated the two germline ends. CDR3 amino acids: CASSLASEKDTQYF. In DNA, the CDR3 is TGCGCCAGCAGCTTGGCCTCGGAGAAAGATACGCAGTATTTT.

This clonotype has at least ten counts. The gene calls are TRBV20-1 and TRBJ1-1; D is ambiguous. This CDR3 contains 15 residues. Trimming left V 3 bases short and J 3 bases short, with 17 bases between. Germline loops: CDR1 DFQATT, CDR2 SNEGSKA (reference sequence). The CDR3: CSASRFSWRDTEAFF. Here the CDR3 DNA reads TGCAGTGCTAGTAGATTCTCCTGGCGGGACACTGAAGCTTTCTTT.

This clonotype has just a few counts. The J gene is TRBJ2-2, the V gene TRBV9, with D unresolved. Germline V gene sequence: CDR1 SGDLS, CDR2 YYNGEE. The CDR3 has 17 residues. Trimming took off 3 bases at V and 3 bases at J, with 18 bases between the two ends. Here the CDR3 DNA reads TGTGCCAGCAGCGAACACAGCGAGAGAGTCTACACCGGGGAGCTGTTTTTT. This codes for CASSEHSERVYTGELFF.